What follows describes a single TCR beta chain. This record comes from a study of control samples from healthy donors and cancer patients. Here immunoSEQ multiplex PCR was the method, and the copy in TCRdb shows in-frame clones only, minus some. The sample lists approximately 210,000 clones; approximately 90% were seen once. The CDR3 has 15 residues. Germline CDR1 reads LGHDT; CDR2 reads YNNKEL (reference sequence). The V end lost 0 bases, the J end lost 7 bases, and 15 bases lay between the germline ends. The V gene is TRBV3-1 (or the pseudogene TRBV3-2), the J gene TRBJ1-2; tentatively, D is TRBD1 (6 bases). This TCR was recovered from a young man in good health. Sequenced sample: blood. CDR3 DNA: TGTGCCAGCAGCCAAGAGGGGGCCAGAGGTGCTGGCTACACCTTC. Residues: CASSQEGARGAGYTF.